This T cell receptor (beta chain) was sequenced for a study of cytomegalovirus exposure and HLA in healthy donors. PCR used 60 Vbeta primers and 13 Jbeta primers. Produced via immunoSEQ multiplex PCR; TCRdb's table is partial and in-frame only. Among 90,000 to 100,000 clones, roughly 63% were seen once, and the ten largest hold 2.5% to 3%. The CDR3 totals 12 residues. From germline, CDR1 is KGHSH and CDR2 LQKENI. V gave up 6 bases and J gave up 5 bases, with 7 bases separating them. The chain uses TRBV18 and TRBJ1-4; D not resolved. The clonotype comes from a man aged 45-60 years in good health and CMV-seronegative. What was sequenced was PBMCs. CDR3 region: CASSQENEKLFF. The CDR3 nucleotides read TGTGCCAGCTCTCAGGAAAATGAAAAACTGTTTTTT.